The 3 T cell receptor beta chains given below trace back to one sample, sequenced in a study of control samples from healthy donors and cancer patients. TCRdb's table, derived via immunoSEQ multiplex PCR, lists solely in-frame clones and lacks some. The sample carries roughly 190,000 clones, about 90% recorded once. The sequencing input was blood. The receptor source for this set is a man aged 25 to 40 in good health.

The chain links TRBV13 to TRBJ1-2; D not certain. The germline V gene has CDR1 PRHDT and CDR2 FYEKMQ (reference sequence). With 6 bases removed from V and 5 bases from J, the gap between germline ends came to 16 bases. The length of the CDR3 is 14 residues. The CDR3 protein is CASSAPGYGYGYTF. CDR3 sequence (DNA): TGTGCCAGCAGTGCGCCGGGTTACGGTTATGGCTACACCTTC.

This clone has a single count. The rearrangement uses TRBV6-6 and TRBJ2-3, with TRBD2 identical over 9 bases. Germline loops: CDR1 MNHNY, CDR2 SVGAGI (reference sequence). The CDR3 has 19 residues. With 5 bases clipped from V and 2 bases from J, the junction kept 17 bases outside the gene matches. The CDR3 DNA follows: TGTGCCAGCAGTCTGGCGCCGGGGCTTAGACTAGCGGACACAGATACGCAGTATTTT. Translated: CASSLAPGLRLADTDTQYF.

This clone was recorded once. The J gene is TRBJ2-7, the V gene TRBV10-2; D not certain. Germline assignment: CDR1 WSHSY and CDR2 SAAADI. The V and J ends lost 5 bases and 4 bases respectively, with 9 bases between them. This CDR3 region has 12 residues. The CDR3 sequence: CASSIGQYEQYF. The CDR3, as DNA: TGCGCCAGCAGTATAGGTCAGTACGAGCAGTACTTC.